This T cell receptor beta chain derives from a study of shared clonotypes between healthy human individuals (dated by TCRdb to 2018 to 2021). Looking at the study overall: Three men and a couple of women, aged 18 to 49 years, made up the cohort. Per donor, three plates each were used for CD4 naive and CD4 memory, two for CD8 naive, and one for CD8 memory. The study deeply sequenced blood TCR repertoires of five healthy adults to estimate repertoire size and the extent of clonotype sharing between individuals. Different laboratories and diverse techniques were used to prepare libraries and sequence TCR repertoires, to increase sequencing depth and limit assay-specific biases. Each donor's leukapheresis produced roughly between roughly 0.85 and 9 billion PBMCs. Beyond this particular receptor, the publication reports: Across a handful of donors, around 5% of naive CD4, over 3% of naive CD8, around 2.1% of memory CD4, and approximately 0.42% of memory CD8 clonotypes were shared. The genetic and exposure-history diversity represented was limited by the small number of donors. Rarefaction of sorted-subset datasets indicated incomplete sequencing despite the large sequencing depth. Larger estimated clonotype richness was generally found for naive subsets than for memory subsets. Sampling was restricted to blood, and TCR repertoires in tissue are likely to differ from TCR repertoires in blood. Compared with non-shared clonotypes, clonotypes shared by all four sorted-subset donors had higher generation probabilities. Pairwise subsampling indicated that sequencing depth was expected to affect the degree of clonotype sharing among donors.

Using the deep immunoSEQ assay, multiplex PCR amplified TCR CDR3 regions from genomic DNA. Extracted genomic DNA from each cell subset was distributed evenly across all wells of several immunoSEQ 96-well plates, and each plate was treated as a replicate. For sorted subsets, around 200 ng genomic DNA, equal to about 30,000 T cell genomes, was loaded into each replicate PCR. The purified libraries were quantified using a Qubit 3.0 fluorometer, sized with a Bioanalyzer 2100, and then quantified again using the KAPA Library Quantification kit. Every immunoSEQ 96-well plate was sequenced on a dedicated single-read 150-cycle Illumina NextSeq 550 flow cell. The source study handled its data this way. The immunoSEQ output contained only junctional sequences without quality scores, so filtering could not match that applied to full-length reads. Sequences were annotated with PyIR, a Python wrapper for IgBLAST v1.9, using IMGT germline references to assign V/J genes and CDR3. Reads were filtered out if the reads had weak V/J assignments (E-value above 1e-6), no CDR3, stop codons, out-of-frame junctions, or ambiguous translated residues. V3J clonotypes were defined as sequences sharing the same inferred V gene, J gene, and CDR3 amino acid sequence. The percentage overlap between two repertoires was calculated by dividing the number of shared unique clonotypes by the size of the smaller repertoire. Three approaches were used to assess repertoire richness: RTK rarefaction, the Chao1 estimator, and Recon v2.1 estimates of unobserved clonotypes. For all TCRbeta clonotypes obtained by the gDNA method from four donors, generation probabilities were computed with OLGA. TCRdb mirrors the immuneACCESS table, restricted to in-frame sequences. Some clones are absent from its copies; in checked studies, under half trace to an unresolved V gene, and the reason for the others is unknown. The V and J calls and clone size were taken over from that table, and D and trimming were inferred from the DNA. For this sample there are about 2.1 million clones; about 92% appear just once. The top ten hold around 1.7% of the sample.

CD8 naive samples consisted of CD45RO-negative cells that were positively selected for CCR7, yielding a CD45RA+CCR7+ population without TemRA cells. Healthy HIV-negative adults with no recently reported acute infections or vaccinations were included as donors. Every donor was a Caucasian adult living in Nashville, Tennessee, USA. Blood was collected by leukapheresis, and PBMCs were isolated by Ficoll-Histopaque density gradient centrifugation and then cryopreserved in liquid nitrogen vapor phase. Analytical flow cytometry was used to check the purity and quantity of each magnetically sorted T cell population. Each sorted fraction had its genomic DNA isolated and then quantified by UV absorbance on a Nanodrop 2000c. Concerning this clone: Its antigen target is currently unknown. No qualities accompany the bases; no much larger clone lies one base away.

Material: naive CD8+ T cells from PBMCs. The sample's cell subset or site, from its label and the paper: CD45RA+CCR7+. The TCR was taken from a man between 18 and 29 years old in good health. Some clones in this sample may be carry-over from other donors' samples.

The CDR3 amino acid sequence is: CACKGALANEQFF. The nucleotide sequence is TGTGCCTGTAAAGGGGCCCTTGCGAATGAGCAGTTCTTC. Recombination joined TRBV27 with TRBJ2-1, and perhaps TRBD1 as D gene, on 5 matching bases. Spanning cysteine to phenylalanine, the CDR3 consists of 13 amino acids. CDR3 DNA only is kept here, 39 bases in frame from base 1. From a lookup of the germline V gene (reference sequence), CDR1 and CDR2 are MNHEY and SMNVEV. V is cut by 11 bases and J by 7 bases, and the space between the germline ends is 18 bases.